Many counts were recorded for the clone carrying this T cell receptor (beta chain). Its antigen is not identified. Authors' data handling: A distant-metastasis classifier for papillary thyroid cancer was built using CDR3 differences across clinicopathological groups. With MiXCR, TCRdb called clones anew from the PCR reads. TCRdb's processing, not the authors' own work, is the source of the V and J calls. The sample yields about 27,000 clones, 16% seen once. All patients reached thyroid surgery having received no treatment beforehand. In germline, CDR1 is SGHDN, CDR2 FVKESK. V shed 4 bases and J 8 bases; nucleotides not matched to a gene: 11. The CDR3 runs to 15 residues. The sample belongs to a study of metastatic and nonmetastatic thyroid tumors. Study background: The study looked at repertoires side by side in blood and in tumor or nodule tissue from malignant and benign thyroid patients.

Regarding the study as a whole: Patients with malignant thyroid tumors reportedly had significantly higher TCR beta diversity than those with benign nodules, in blood and tumor.

The sample comprised blood. The chain employs TRBV14 and TRBJ2-1, with 7 bases that match TRBD1. This TCR was sampled from a male donor with papillary thyroid cancer or a benign thyroid nodule (not recorded which). Some clones in this sample may be carry-over from other donors' samples. The CDR3 nucleotides read TGTGCCAGCAGCCCGGATCCGGGACAGTCGGATGAGCAGTTCTTC. It is translated as CASSPDPGQSDEQFF.